Listed below are T cell receptor beta chains from one sample, sequenced in a study of blood T cell repertoires in COVID-19. Measured with immunoSEQ multiplex PCR; TCRdb has only the in-frame clones, and not every one. The sample includes more than 150,000 clones, 80% to 85% of them seen just once. Sequencing was done on a sample of peripheral blood. These receptors came from a woman aged 60-75 years with acute or convalescent COVID-19. CDR3s leave out the opening cysteine and the closing phenylalanine or tryptophan.

v_gene	j_gene	CDR3aa
TRBV28	TRBJ2-7	ASTIWGQGSEQY
TRBV6-5	TRBJ1-1	ASGYAGAEAF
TRBV7-3	TRBJ2-5	ASSPSRDRFEQETQY
TRBV13	TRBJ2-1	ASSSLGQVGF
TRBV5-1	TRBJ2-1	ASSLSSGYNEQF
TRBV5-1	TRBJ1-6	ASSPTGNSPLH
TRBV6-5	TRBJ2-1	ASSYLAGYNEQF
TRBV11-2	TRBJ2-5	ASSSTGGRETQY
TRBV27	TRBJ1-3	ASSLRSSGNTIY
TRBV5-8	TRBJ2-3	ASSLETADTQY
TRBV19	TRBJ1-2	ASMETDFYGYT
TRBV7-8	TRBJ1-5	ASSLEGQLSNQPQH
TRBV19	TRBJ2-1	ASSMGTSGNEQF
TRBV6-2/TRBV6-3	TRBJ2-7	ASSYRATDRPSYEQY
TRBV6-6	TRBJ1-1	ASSYATYRGDTEAF
TRBV3-1/TRBV3-2	TRBJ1-1	ASSQDRGSTEAF
TRBV5-5	TRBJ2-5	ASSLAPGVGETQY
TRBV5-1	TRBJ1-1	ASSTGQGTEAF
TRBV6-2/TRBV6-3	TRBJ1-1	ASTPRVGTEAF
TRBV4-1	TRBJ2-7	ASSQAWDSLDYEQY
TRBV5-1	TRBJ2-7	ASSSILLAGGYEQY
TRBV4-2	TRBJ1-4	ASSQEQGQGGGEKLF
TRBV7-9	TRBJ2-5	ASSSLAGLQETQY
TRBV7-9	TRBJ1-3	ASSSTTGFSGNTIY
TRBV15	TRBJ2-6	ATSPRRTGQSLRAGANVLT
TRBV28	TRBJ1-3	ASSLTQGARNTIY
TRBV7-6	TRBJ1-4	ASSLLGQDNEKLF
TRBV29-1	TRBJ2-1	SVETGLGTGKWWGYNEQF
TRBV6-1	TRBJ1-2	ASSDRYYGYT
TRBV7-2	TRBJ2-3	ASSLVLVSPTDTQY
TRBV6-2/TRBV6-3	TRBJ1-2	ASSYGGTYGYT
TRBV6-5	TRBJ1-6	ASSPGQLYNSPLH